A single sample is the source of the 32 T cell receptor beta chains below, sequenced in a study of cytomegalovirus exposure and HLA in healthy donors. The PCR was carried out with 60 Vbeta primers and 13 Jbeta primers. Here immunoSEQ multiplex PCR was the method, and the copy in TCRdb shows in-frame clones only, minus some. This table holds roughly 110,000 clones, about 70% found once. Sequencing was carried out using PBMCs. These receptors originate from a man aged 25 to 45 in good health and CMV-seropositive.

The V call is TRBV6-8, the J call TRBJ1-1, with D uncertain. V lost 3 bases and J 1 base, leaving 12 bases between the germline ends. The CDR3 extends over 15 amino acids. Germline V gene data show CDR1 as MNHGY and CDR2 as SAAAGT. The CDR3 protein is CASSYQATANTEAFF. DNA for the CDR3: TGTGCCAGCAGTTATCAAGCCACAGCGAACACTGAAGCTTTCTTT.

The chain employs TRBV5-5 and TRBJ2-7; TRBD1 agrees at 9 bases. With 0 bases clipped from V and 4 bases from J, the junction kept 11 bases outside the gene matches. Germline lookup yields CDR1 SGHKS and CDR2 YYEKEE (reference sequence). The CDR3 is 17 amino acids. CDR3 nucleotides: TGTGCCAGCAGCTTGGCTTCTGGCCGGGACAGGGTTTACGAGCAGTACTTC. Protein sequence: CASSLASGRDRVYEQYF.

The table lists this clone with a few counts. V gene TRBV28 combines with J gene TRBJ2-1; TRBD1 might be the D (6 bases). Looked up from germline, CDR1 is MDHEN and CDR2 is SYDVKM. The length of the CDR3 is 16 residues. V was trimmed by 6 bases and J by 4 bases, leaving 19 bases between them. Here the CDR3 reads CASRSTGSGKYNEQFF. CDR3 bases: TGTGCCAGCAGGAGCACAGGGTCGGGGAAATACAATGAGCAGTTCTTC.

V and J are TRBV27 and TRBJ2-3; TRBD2 matches 10 bases. The trim removed 5 bases at V and 5 bases at J, leaving 7 bases unmatched. This CDR3 region has 15 residues. Germline V gives CDR1 MNHEY, CDR2 SMNVEV (reference sequence). The CDR3 nucleotides are TGTGCCAGCAGTAGAGCGGGGGGGCCGGGAGATACGCAGTATTTT. It is translated as CASSRAGGPGDTQYF.

The chain recombines TRBV5-4 with TRBJ1-6, with D hard to call. This CDR3 comprises 16 residues. The ends were cut back, 0 bases at V and 3 bases at J, with 10 bases in the middle. CDR1 is SGHNT and CDR2 is YYREEE in the germline V gene (reference sequence). The CDR3 here is CASSLDSTVYNSPLHF. DNA for the CDR3: TGTGCCAGCAGCTTGGACTCCACAGTCTATAATTCACCCCTCCACTTT.

The rearrangement joins TRBV19 to TRBJ2-2, with TRBD1 as a possible D gene (6 bases). Germline CDR1 reads LNHDA; CDR2 reads SQIVND (reference sequence). V lost 7 bases and J lost 3, with 15 bases in between. This CDR3 is built from 15 residues. The CDR3 DNA reads TGTGCCAGTACGAAACAGGGCCCCGACACCGGGGAGCTGTTTTTT. Amino acids: CASTKQGPDTGELFF.

J is TRBJ1-1 and V is TRBV7-6, with D tentatively TRBD1 (6 bases). Trimming stripped 5 bases from V and 3 bases from J, with 13 bases between. The CDR3 is 14 amino acids. Germline CDR1 and CDR2: SGHVS and FNYEAQ. Here the CDR3 reads CASSRKGGDTEAFF. Here the CDR3 DNA reads TGTGCCAGCAGCCGAAAAGGGGGTGACACTGAAGCTTTCTTT.

The V gene is TRBV25-1, the J gene TRBJ2-3; no clear D. CDR3 length: 15 amino acids. V was clipped by 1 base and J by 3 bases, with 11 bases between them. The germline V gene encodes CDR1 MGHDK and CDR2 SYGVNS. The CDR3 sequence is CASSEFNSFTDTQYF. As DNA, the CDR3 is TGTGCCAGCAGTGAATTCAACAGCTTTACAGATACGCAGTATTTT.

This clone showed up just a few times. The chain carries TRBV7-2 and TRBJ2-5; D is uncertain. The J call is doubtful: the DNA matches TRBJ2-7 better. Germline values: CDR1 SGHTA, CDR2 FQGNSA. This CDR3 region has 13 residues. CDR3 in amino acids: CASSLGRMYEQYF. CDR3 nucleotides: TGTGCCAGCAGCTTAGGGAGAATGTACGAGCAGTACTTC.

Only a few counts were recorded for this clone. Here the CDR3 reads CASSSQGDTEAFF. CDR3 nucleotide sequence: TGTGCCAGCAGTTCACAGGGGGACACTGAAGCTTTCTTT. The chain is built from TRBV6-5 and TRBJ1-1; 8 bases are a match to TRBD1. With V trimmed by 4 bases and J by 3 bases, 1 base remained unmatched. The CDR3 is 13 amino acids. The germline gives CDR1 MNHEY, CDR2 SVGAGI.

This chain joins TRBV29-1 and TRBJ1-1; tentative D call: TRBD1 (5 bases). The CDR3 contains 13 residues. The V end was cut by 7 bases, the J end by 4 bases, with 16 bases between. CDR1 is SQVTM, CDR2 ANQGSEA, per germline. CDR3 in DNA: TGCAGCGCGTCGCGGGGGGGAGGCACTGAAGCTTTCTTT. It specifies CSASRGGGTEAFF. Drawing the rest from reference TRBV29-1 and TRBJ1-1, the complete variable domain is SAVISQKPSRDICQRGTSLTIQCQVDSQVTMMFWYRQQPGQSLTLIATANQGSEATYESGFVIDKFPISRPNLTFSTLTVSNMSPEDSSIYLCSASRGGGTEAFFGQGTRLTVV.

Only one count was recorded for this clone. V usage is TRBV28 and J usage is TRBJ2-4, with a weak D call TRBD2 (6 bases). The CDR3 sequence is 12 residues long. Per the germline V gene, CDR1 is MDHEN and CDR2 is SYDVKM. V lost 6 bases and J lost 8, with 11 bases in between. In nucleotides, the CDR3 is TGTGCCAGCAGCCTAGGAGGGGACATTCAGTACTTC. Amino acid sequence: CASSLGGDIQYF.

The V and J genes are TRBV28 and TRBJ1-5; 7 bases are a match to TRBD1. This CDR3 comprises 16 residues. Per the germline V gene, CDR1 is MDHEN and CDR2 is SYDVKM. V trimming: 3 bases; J trimming: 0 bases; junction bases outside the gene matches: 5. CDR3 DNA sequence: TGTGCCAGCAGTTTCCGGACAGGCGATAGCAATCAGCCCCAGCATTTT. Amino acid sequence: CASSFRTGDSNQPQHF.

This clone was counted a few times. The chain recombines TRBV30 with TRBJ2-5, with D possibly being TRBD2 (5 bases). The end of the DNA is better explained by TRBJ2-7, so the J call may be wrong. The CDR3 is 13 amino acids. Looked up from germline, CDR1 is GTSNPN and CDR2 is SVGIG (reference sequence). CDR3 in amino acids: CACFNGDTYEQYF. The CDR3 DNA is TGTGCCTGTTTCAACGGGGATACCTACGAGCAGTACTTC.

This chain links TRBV5-4 with TRBJ2-3; 12 bases fit TRBD2. With V trimmed by 2 bases and J by 4 bases, 8 bases remained unmatched. CDR3 length equals 17 residues. CDR1 is SGHNT and CDR2 is YYREEE in the germline V gene (reference sequence). The CDR3 here is CASSFLAGGRGADTQYF. The CDR3 DNA is TGTGCCAGCAGCTTCCTAGCGGGGGGGCGCGGAGCAGATACGCAGTATTTT.

This CDR3 reads CASSRSLAGGQETQYF. CDR3 DNA: TGCGCCAGCAGCCGGTCACTAGCGGGGGGGCAAGAGACCCAGTACTTC. J is TRBJ2-5 and V is TRBV4-1; 13 nucleotides match TRBD2. The length of the CDR3 is 16 residues. V trimming: 4 bases; J trimming: 2 bases; junction bases outside the gene matches: 4. In germline, CDR1 is MGHRA, CDR2 YSYEKL.

The rearrangement links TRBV7-6 to TRBJ1-2; D is perhaps TRBD1 (6 bases). Germline V CDR1 and CDR2: SGHVS, FNYEAQ. V gave up 10 bases and J gave up 4 bases, with 28 bases separating them. The CDR3 consists of 17 residues. Here the CDR3 reads CANTRSTGQTGGYGYTF. CDR3 nucleotide sequence: TGTGCCAACACGAGATCAACGGGACAAACAGGCGGCTATGGCTACACCTTC.

This clone has a single count. V gene TRBV7-2 combines with J gene TRBJ1-2; a weak D match, TRBD1 (5 bases). Germline V gene lookup returns CDR1 SGHTA and CDR2 FQGNSA. The CDR3 is 14 residues long. Trimming took off 4 bases at V and 4 bases at J, with 13 bases between the two ends. CDR3 amino acids: CASSSSGGFYGYTF. CDR3 DNA sequence: TGTGCCAGCAGCTCCTCGGGGGGGTTCTATGGCTACACCTTC.

The V and J genes are TRBV19 and TRBJ2-4; TRBD2 matches 10 bases. CDR3 size: 15 residues. J was trimmed by 8 bases and V by 3 bases; bases with no gene match: 7. Germline-derived CDR1 and CDR2 are LNHDA and SQIVND (reference sequence). CDR3 in amino acids: CASSISGGQQDIQYF. The CDR3 DNA reads TGTGCCAGTAGTATTAGCGGGGGGCAACAAGACATTCAGTACTTC.

J is TRBJ2-3 and V is TRBV5-4, with 9 positions matching TRBD2. Germline CDR1 is SGHNT and CDR2 is YYREEE (reference sequence). This CDR3 has 16 residues. The ends lost 4 bases at V and 3 bases at J; junction bases unmatched: 9. In nucleotides, the CDR3 is TGTGCCAGCAGCATTGGGGGGCTAGCGGGGACAGATACGCAGTATTTT. Its translation is CASSIGGLAGTDTQYF. The whole variable domain, remainder taken from reference TRBV5-4 and TRBJ2-3, is ETGVTQSPTHLIKTRGQQVTLRCSSQSGHNTVSWYQQALGQGPQFIFQYYREEENGRGNFPPRFSGLQFPNYSSELNVNALELDDSALYLCASSIGGLAGTDTQYFGPGTRLTVL.

The rearrangement uses TRBV7-6 and TRBJ1-5, with 7 bases lining up with TRBD1. This CDR3 is 15 amino acids long. V gave up 1 base and J gave up 3 bases; unmatched junction bases: 3. Germline CDR1 and CDR2: SGHVS and FNYEAQ. CDR3 loop: CASSLGQGPNQPQHF. CDR3 coding DNA: TGTGCCAGCAGCTTAGGACAGGGCCCCAATCAGCCCCAGCATTTT.

The chain recombines TRBV27 with TRBJ2-1; unclear D gene. The V end lost 4 bases, the J end lost 6 bases, and 10 bases lay between the germline ends. This CDR3 comprises 13 residues. Germline assignment: CDR1 MNHEY and CDR2 SMNVEV (reference sequence). Written as DNA, the CDR3 is TGTGCCAGCAGTTACGGCCGCGGCAATGAGCAGTTCTTC. The encoded protein is CASSYGRGNEQFF.

This clone has only a few counts. V and J are TRBV10-3 and TRBJ1-2; D possibly corresponds to TRBD1 (6 bases). This CDR3 region has 14 residues. Looked up from germline, CDR1 is ENHRY and CDR2 is SYGVKD. The V and J ends lost 2 bases and 7 bases respectively, with 14 bases between them. The CDR3 DNA is TGTGCCATCAGTGAGCCCAGGGGTCCTCTTGGCTACACCTTC. Amino acid sequence: CAISEPRGPLGYTF.

The table lists this clone with a few counts. The same CDR3 is also encoded by other DNA sequences in this sample. This chain uses TRBV19 with TRBJ2-7, with 11 bases fitting TRBD1. Per the germline V gene, CDR1 is LNHDA and CDR2 is SQIVND (reference sequence). The J segment lost 3 bases and the V segment lost 5 bases, leaving 3 bases of the junction unmatched. This CDR3 has 14 amino acids. The CDR3 nucleotides are TGTGCCAGTAGTTCCGGGACAGGGGGCTACGAGCAGTACTTC. This codes for CASSSGTGGYEQYF.

This chain links TRBV30 with TRBJ1-3; no clear D gene. The CDR3 covers 10 residues. The V gene lost 3 bases and the J gene lost 7 bases, with 4 bases spanning the gap. Germline CDR1 is GTSNPN and CDR2 is SVGIG (reference sequence). CDR3 nucleotide sequence: TGTGCCTGGAGCCGGAACACCATATATTTT. It yields the protein CAWSRNTIYF.

The CDR3 bases are TGTGCCAGCAGCTCGAAATATGCCGGGACAGGGTTCTCCTACGAGCAGTACTTC. Translating gives CASSSKYAGTGFSYEQYF. The chain uses TRBV5-6 and TRBJ2-7, with 9 bases that match TRBD1. Germline assignment: CDR1 SGHDT and CDR2 YYEEEE. The CDR3 consists of 18 residues. V was pared by 3 bases and J by 0 bases, with 13 bases of the junction left unmatched.

Within the sample, this clone is medium-sized (0.01 to 0.1%). The CDR3 DNA follows: TGCGCCAGCAGCTGGACAGGGGGCGGTGGGGCCAACGTCCTGACTTTC. Protein product: CASSWTGGGGANVLTF. V gene TRBV5-1 combines with J gene TRBJ2-6, with 11 bases aligning to TRBD1. Germline-derived CDR1 and CDR2 are SGHRS and YFSETQ. The junction had 2 bases not matched to a gene; V was cut back by 3 bases and J by 3 bases. CDR3 size: 16 residues.

The V and J genes are TRBV4-2 and TRBJ1-1, with a weak D call TRBD1 (6 bases). The germline CDR1 and CDR2 sequences are LGHNA and YNFKEQ. The CDR3 loop spans 18 amino acids. Trimming stripped 3 bases from V and 1 base from J, with 21 bases between. In DNA form, the CDR3 reads TGTGCCAGCAGCCAGCCCTTAACTTTGGACAGCAGGAACACTGAAGCTTTCTTT. It specifies CASSQPLTLDSRNTEAFF.

The chain combines TRBV28 with TRBJ2-2; D is possibly TRBD2 (5 bases). Per germline, CDR1 MDHEN and CDR2 SYDVKM. There are 15 residues in the CDR3. V was pared by 8 bases and J by 4 bases, with 17 bases between. As DNA, the CDR3 is TGTGCCAGCCGCGCCCACGGACTGAGCACCGGGGAGCTGTTTTTT. Translation gives CASRAHGLSTGELFF.

V and J are TRBV19 and TRBJ2-1; maybe TRBD2 (6 bases). V was cut by 4 bases and J by 4 bases, with 8 bases left in between. Germline assignment: CDR1 LNHDA and CDR2 SQIVND (reference sequence). The CDR3 runs 13 residues. This chain's CDR3 is CASSRAGYNEQFF. The CDR3 DNA follows: TGTGCCAGTAGTAGGGCGGGGTACAATGAGCAGTTCTTC.

The sample holds a few counts of this clone. The chain is built from TRBV5-1 and TRBJ1-4; 10 bases align to TRBD1. The CDR3 has 14 residues. Trimming took 3 bases from V and 5 from J; bases not matched to a gene: 1. Germline V gene data show CDR1 as SGHRS and CDR2 as YFSETQ. CDR3 sequence reads: CASSSDRGNEKLFF. The CDR3 DNA sequence: TGCGCCAGCAGCTCGGACAGGGGGAATGAAAAACTGTTTTTT.

This sequence joins TRBV5-1 and TRBJ1-4, with TRBD1 matching over 12 bases. Losses at the gene ends were 4 bases for V and 7 bases for J; bases not matched to a gene: 8. Germline V gene lookup returns CDR1 SGHRS and CDR2 YFSETQ. CDR3 length: 16 residues. CDR3 sequence reads: CASSGGDRGPSEKLFF. CDR3 coding DNA: TGCGCCAGCAGCGGAGGGGACAGGGGGCCGAGTGAAAAACTGTTTTTT.